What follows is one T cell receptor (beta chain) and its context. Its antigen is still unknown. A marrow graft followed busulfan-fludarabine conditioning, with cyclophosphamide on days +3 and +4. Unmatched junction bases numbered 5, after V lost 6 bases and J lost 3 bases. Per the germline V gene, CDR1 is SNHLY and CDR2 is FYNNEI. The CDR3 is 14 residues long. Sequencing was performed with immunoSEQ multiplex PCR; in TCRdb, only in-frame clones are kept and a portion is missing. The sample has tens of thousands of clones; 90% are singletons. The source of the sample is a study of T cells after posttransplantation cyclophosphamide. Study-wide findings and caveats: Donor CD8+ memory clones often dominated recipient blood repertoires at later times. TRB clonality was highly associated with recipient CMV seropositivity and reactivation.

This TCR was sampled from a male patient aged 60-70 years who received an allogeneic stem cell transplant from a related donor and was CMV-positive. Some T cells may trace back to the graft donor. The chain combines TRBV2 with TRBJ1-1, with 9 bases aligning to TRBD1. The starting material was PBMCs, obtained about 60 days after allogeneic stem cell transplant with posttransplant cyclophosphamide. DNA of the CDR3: TGTGCCAGCAGCTGGGACAGGGCTGACACTGAAGCTTTCTTT. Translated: CASSWDRADTEAFF.